A selection of T cell receptor beta chains follows, all from one sample in a study of Ad26.COV2.S vaccination and SARS-CoV-2 variants. Some clones are missing from TCRdb's copy, which holds only in-frame ones; the method was immunoSEQ multiplex PCR. The data contain some 370,000 clones, around four fifths of them singletons. Sequenced material: peripheral blood, taken in a trial of Ad26.COV2.S vaccine versus placebo. These receptors all come from a person aged 18-65 years who received the Ad26.COV2.S COVID-19 vaccine or a placebo. Each CDR3 is given without its conserved first and last residue. Fields, in order: CDR3 protein, V gene, clone size. The size field is filled for only some rows; it gives once, few, many or a size class.

ASSLFGDPNEQF | TRBV11-1 | once
ASSTGPQGSQPQH | TRBV6-2/TRBV6-3 | .
ASSDRDRGAEAF | TRBV19 | .
ASRPVRWGDTQY | TRBV2 | .
ASSPLIDEQF | TRBV18 | few
ASSWGLTSGGAGETQY | TRBV5-1 | .
ASSSGVGRHYGYT | TRBV5-6 | .
ASSLFFGELF | TRBV7-9 | .
ASSPFPGSYGTGELF | TRBV3-1/TRBV3-2 | medium-sized
ASSQGVQETQY | TRBV9 | .
ASSLGQIPSWA | TRBV5-1 | .
ASRSTGNTIY | TRBV2 | few
ASSIAGARGNTIY | TRBV19 | .
APWPTGGYEQY | TRBV19 | few
ASSSYDKAF | TRBV7-6 | .
ASSRFVADHSYNEQF | TRBV4-1 | .
ASSLHREETQY | TRBV11-1 | once
SGGPGTDTQY | TRBV29-1 | .
ASSGEEGYQPQH | TRBV2 | few
ASSPHKGRGRGYGYT | TRBV3-1/TRBV3-2 | few
ASSESLGNTIY | TRBV10-2 | once
ASSDRGTGELF | TRBV10-2 | .
ASSLVRRAEQY | TRBV11-2 | few
ASSDQMNTEAF | TRBV2 | few
ASSPRGYTGELF | TRBV6-4 | .
ASSHARGGNTGELF | TRBV7-8 | .
ASSPTGFNSPLH | TRBV4-1 | .
ASSPMRSTDTQY | TRBV7-3 | .
ASSTGTGNYGYT | TRBV7-9 | .
ASSHPEGLAGGSDTQY | TRBV7-3 | .
ATGSDGSNQPQH | TRBV10-3 | .
ASSLTWLNTGELF | TRBV7-2 | .
ASSEKGILGTEAF | TRBV6-1 | few
ASSLVQGYGYT | TRBV5-5 | .
ASSHRTGRQETQY | TRBV7-2 | .
ASSPANTGELF | TRBV6-6 | once
ASSYVSGGITEAF | TRBV6-2/TRBV6-3 | .
ASSQIRVTRTDTQY | TRBV6-8 | .
ASSADRYSQRGN | TRBV19 | .
ASSITGVSNSPLH | TRBV19 | few
ASSPGEGTDTQY | TRBV3-1/TRBV3-2 | once
ASSSGTGNTEAF | TRBV7-3 | .
ASSYPGQLNTEAF | TRBV19 | .
ASSELAGGPLETQY | TRBV9 | .
ASRDLLAGDQETQY | TRBV27 | .
ASSLGLAGKGDTQY | TRBV5-1 | .
ASSLAVSSSYNSPLH | TRBV7-6 | .
ASSYGAALNQPQH | TRBV7-2 | few
ATSRPEHEQY | TRBV15 | .
ASSLAPGPYGYT | TRBV5-5 | few
ASRGGAYNEQF | TRBV6-5 | .
ASQGGAAGDTQY | TRBV5-1 | .